This record concerns one T cell receptor beta chain sequence. Its antigen is undetermined. Other nucleotide sequences from this sample produce the same CDR3. This CDR3 contains 13 residues. CDR1 and CDR2 (germline): MNHEY, SMNVEV (reference sequence). Trimming cost V 2 bases and J 4 bases; bases outside gene matches: 1. This sample was included in a study of T cell responses to AZD1222 COVID-19 vaccine. General observations from the study: Vaccine-associated CD4 TCRs spanned spike, dominant at 160-218 and 743-854. Possibly, clonal diversity was underestimated; donors were largely white British and included more females. Samples come after the peak T cell response, not at day 14. A rise in Spike-specific TCR breadth and depth followed two AZD1222 doses.

TCRdb's copy holds only in-frame clones and misses some; the assay was immunoSEQ multiplex PCR. The sample yields 140,000 to 150,000 clones, about 89% seen once. The J gene is TRBJ1-1, the V gene TRBV27; 7 bases fit TRBD1. This receptor was obtained from an adult who received the MenACWY meningococcal vaccine as a control. The sequences come from peripheral blood, collected 28 days after the second dose of the MenACWY control vaccine. The CDR3 DNA follows: TGTGCCAGCAGTTTACAGGGGGGCACTGAAGCTTTCTTT. Residues: CASSLQGGTEAFF.